One T cell receptor (beta chain) is described in this entry. This sample is part of a study of blood T cell repertoires in COVID-19. On the study more broadly: Sources were T cells, B-cell-depleted T cells, or PBMCs; the material itself was cDNA or gDNA.

Shortly before study entry, within 2 weeks, exposed participants had met a COVID-19 case. TCRdb keeps only in-frame clones here, not all; method: immunoSEQ multiplex PCR. The table lists about 280,000 clones, roughly 85% of them singletons. This CDR3 comprises 13 residues. Germline-derived CDR1 and CDR2 are SQVTM and ANQGSEA. The V and J ends lost 5 bases and 5 bases, in that order; junction bases with no gene match: 6. This receptor was taken from a man in his forties or fifties who had been exposed to COVID-19. The sequenced sample was PBMCs or T cells enriched from blood (not recorded which). The V and J genes are TRBV29-1 and TRBJ2-1, with 7 nucleotides matching TRBD1. In DNA form, the CDR3 reads TGCAGCGTTAGACAGGGTGGGGACAATGAGCAGTTCTTC. Amino acids: CSVRQGGDNEQFF.